This T cell receptor (beta chain) originates from a study of Ad26.COV2.S vaccination and SARS-CoV-2 variants. Clones were sequenced by immunoSEQ multiplex PCR, and TCRdb holds only the in-frame ones, with some missing. The data contain 400,000 to 450,000 clones, roughly 90% of them singletons. Regarding treatment: some 20 received Ad26.COV2.S at low or high dose, single or two shots; 5 received placebo; per-sample allocation not given. Day 63 after the first vaccine or placebo injection was the time point for sampling. Trimming at V came to 4 bases and at J to 1 base, leaving 5 bases not matched to a gene. This CDR3 comprises 15 residues. Germline assignment: CDR1 SEHNR and CDR2 FQNEAQ (reference sequence).

This specimen was peripheral blood, taken in a trial of Ad26.COV2.S vaccine versus placebo. This clonotype was sampled from a person aged 18-60 years who received the Ad26.COV2.S COVID-19 vaccine or a placebo. The chain combines TRBV7-9 with TRBJ2-3, with 7 nucleotides matching TRBD1. The CDR3 spells CASSSTGSGTDTQYF. In DNA, the CDR3 is TGTGCCAGCAGCTCGACAGGGTCTGGCACAGATACGCAGTATTTT.